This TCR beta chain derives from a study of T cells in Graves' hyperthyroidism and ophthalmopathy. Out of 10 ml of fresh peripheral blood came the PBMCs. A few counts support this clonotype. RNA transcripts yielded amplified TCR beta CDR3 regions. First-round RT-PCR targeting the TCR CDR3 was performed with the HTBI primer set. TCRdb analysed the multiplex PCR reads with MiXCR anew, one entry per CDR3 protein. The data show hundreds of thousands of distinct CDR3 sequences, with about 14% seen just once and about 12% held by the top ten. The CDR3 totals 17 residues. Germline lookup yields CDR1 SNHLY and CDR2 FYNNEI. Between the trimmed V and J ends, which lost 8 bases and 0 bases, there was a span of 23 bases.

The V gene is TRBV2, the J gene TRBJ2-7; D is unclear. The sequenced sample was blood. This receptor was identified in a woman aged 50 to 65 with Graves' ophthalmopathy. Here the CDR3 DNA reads TGTGCCAGCCCGATAGGGCCCTGGGCGAACAGCTCCTACGAGCAGTACTTC. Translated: CASPIGPWANSSYEQYF.